This entry lists 9 T cell receptor beta chains sequenced from one sample in a study of blood T cell dynamics during melanoma immunotherapy. Time point specified: pre-treatment baseline. Only in-frame clones appear in the TCRdb table, and some are missing; sequencing was by immunoSEQ multiplex PCR. Of under 1,500 clones in the sample, around two thirds were seen once. Sequences were derived from central memory CD8+ T cells from blood, sampled from a patient treated with checkpoint blockade. The receptors derive from a human donor with melanoma.

The sample holds a few counts of this clone. One junction end disagrees with the germline gene, perhaps due to a read error. Other DNA sequences from this sample encode an identical CDR3 as well. The V call is TRBV7-7, the J call TRBJ1-1; the D is unclear. The CDR3 sequence is 13 residues long. CDR1 and CDR2 (germline): SSHAT, FNYEAQ (reference sequence). CDR3 protein: CASSLSLNTEAFF. CDR3 bases: TGTGCTAGCAGCTTAAGCCTGAACACTGAAGCTTTCTTT.

Sample share makes this clone hyperexpanded. The V call is TRBV2, the J call TRBJ2-3; 8 bases map to TRBD2. The V gene end was trimmed by 9 bases and the J gene end by 4 bases; junction bases not matched to a gene: 6. Germline loops: CDR1 SNHLY, CDR2 FYNNEI. The CDR3 is made up of 13 amino acids. Written as DNA, the CDR3 is TGTGCCAGTAGCGGGATGGGTCCAGATACGCAGTATTTT. This codes for CASSGMGPDTQYF.

V is TRBV11-2 and J is TRBJ2-7; TRBD1 agrees at 9 bases. Germline CDR1 SGHAT, CDR2 FQNNGV. This CDR3 comprises 12 residues. Trimming took 7 bases from V and 5 from J; bases not matched to a gene: 3. The CDR3 nucleotides read TGTGCCAGCACCAGGACAGGGGACGAGCAGTACTTC. It codes for CASTRTGDEQYF.

The sample holds one count of this clone. The rearrangement links TRBV9 to TRBJ2-4; TRBD1 matches at 7 bases. Germline CDR1 SGDLS, CDR2 YYNGEE. Trimming removed 0 bases from V and 8 bases from J; junction bases left unmatched: 5. The CDR3 has 14 amino acids. DNA of the CDR3: TGTGCCAGCAGCGTAGGGACAGGTAGGGACATTCAGTACTTC. Its protein product is CASSVGTGRDIQYF.

This clone appeared a few times. This chain uses TRBV27 with TRBJ2-7, with 8 bases that match TRBD2. Trimming at V came to 7 bases and at J to 3 bases, leaving 14 bases not matched to a gene. The germline gives CDR1 MNHEY, CDR2 SMNVEV (reference sequence). This CDR3 is 16 amino acids long. The CDR3 DNA is TGTGCCAGCAAGCCCCTAGGGGGAGCGGGAGACTACGAGCAGTACTTC. Translated, it gives CASKPLGGAGDYEQYF.

The chain links TRBV7-8 to TRBJ2-5, with 9 bases lining up with TRBD2. CDR1 and CDR2 (germline): SGHVS, FQNEAQ. The trim removed 3 bases at V and 1 base at J, leaving 12 bases unmatched. The CDR3 totals 18 residues. This chain's CDR3 is CASSFRGTLAGIQETQYF. In DNA, the CDR3 is TGTGCCAGCAGCTTCCGGGGAACGCTAGCGGGAATCCAAGAGACCCAGTACTTC.

This clone appeared a few times. The chain recombines TRBV27 with TRBJ2-7; TRBD2 is a possible D gene (6 bases). Deletions cut 2 bases from V and 4 bases from J, with 15 bases between. Germline-derived CDR1 and CDR2 are MNHEY and SMNVEV (reference sequence). This CDR3 has 15 amino acids. The CDR3 DNA is TGTGCCAGCAGTTTACGTGCGGGGAGCCGGTACGAGCAGTACTTC. Translating gives CASSLRAGSRYEQYF.

This chain connects TRBV7-9 to TRBJ2-7; perhaps TRBD1 as D (6 bases). V shed 4 bases and J shed 4 bases, with 20 bases lying between them. The CDR3 is 16 amino acids. Germline V gives CDR1 SEHNR, CDR2 FQNEAQ (reference sequence). The CDR3 nucleotides read TGTGCCAGCAGCTCCAATAACCGGGACACACCATACGAGCAGTACTTC. Translation: CASSSNNRDTPYEQYF.

The chain couples TRBV30 to TRBJ2-1; possible D gene TRBD1, 5 bases. There are 14 residues in the CDR3. In germline, CDR1 is GTSNPN, CDR2 SVGIG (reference sequence). With 0 bases removed from V and 4 bases from J, the gap between germline ends came to 10 bases. CDR3 amino acids: CAWSVRGQYNEQFF. The CDR3 DNA sequence: TGTGCCTGGAGTGTAAGGGGCCAGTACAATGAGCAGTTCTTC.